The 32 T cell receptor beta chains below come from one sample, sequenced in a study of vaccination and CD4 T cells after COVID-19. For these receptors, no antigen is known. The Oncomine TCR Beta short-read assay was applied to DNA of cultured CD4+ T cells. TCRdb processed the PCR reads anew with MiXCR; each CDR3 protein has one entry. The sample consists of 21,000 or so distinct CDR3 sequences, 70% of them appearing once. This sample's treatment: roughly 10-day PBMC culture with coronavirus spike peptide pools or control peptides (ViraFEST assay). The source material was CD4+ T cells from blood, cultured in vitro. These receptors were taken from a human donor who had recovered from COVID-19.

This sequence joins TRBV15 and TRBJ1-3; TRBD1 is a possible D gene (6 bases). Germline assignment: CDR1 LNHNV and CDR2 YYDKDF (reference sequence). The CDR3 loop spans 13 amino acids. The V gene lost 3 bases and the J gene lost 8 bases, with 11 bases spanning the gap. DNA of the CDR3: TGTGCCACCAGCAGCGCACAGGGAGACACCATATATTTT. This codes for CATSSAQGDTIYF.

In its sample, this clonotype was seen once. The chain joins TRBV20-1 to TRBJ1-1; no firm D call. The V end was cut by 5 bases, the J end by 6 bases, with 22 bases between. This CDR3 is built from 15 residues. Germline V gene sequence: CDR1 DFQATT, CDR2 SNEGSKA (reference sequence). The CDR3 bases are TGCAGTGCTCGACTAAAGACCGGGCCGAGGGCTGAAGCTTTCTTT. It encodes CSARLKTGPRAEAFF.

This chain connects TRBV4-1 to TRBJ1-3, with D maybe TRBD1 (6 bases). CDR3 length: 17 amino acids. The germline V gene encodes CDR1 MGHRA and CDR2 YSYEKL. V lost 3 bases and J lost 4, with 19 bases in between. The CDR3 DNA reads as TGCGCCAGCAGCCATAAGAGGGACCGGGACAAAGGAAACACCATATATTTT. Translated, it gives CASSHKRDRDKGNTIYF.

This rearrangement joins TRBV25-1 to TRBJ1-1, with D tentatively TRBD1 (6 bases). The V gene lost 8 bases and the J gene lost 7 bases, with 20 bases spanning the gap. CDR3 length: 14 residues. CDR1 MGHDK and CDR2 SYGVNS come from the germline V gene. The chain's CDR3 is CASRPRGGAGEAFF. The CDR3, as DNA: TGTGCCAGCCGGCCTCGAGGGGGGGCCGGTGAAGCTTTCTTT. Based on the CDR3 plus reference TRBV25-1 and TRBJ1-1, the full variable domain is EADIYQTPRYLVIGTGKKITLECSQTMGHDKMYWYQQDPGMELHLIHYSYGVNSTEKGDLSSESTVSRIRTEHFPLTLESARPSHTSQYLCASRPRGGAGEAFFGQGTRLTVV.

The chain has TRBV6-1 and TRBJ2-3; 12 bases fit TRBD2. The CDR3 has 15 amino acids. Per the germline V gene, CDR1 is MNHNS and CDR2 is SASEGT. The V and J ends lost 6 bases and 0 bases, in that order; junction bases with no gene match: 1. The CDR3, as DNA: TGTGCCAGCAGGGGGACTAGCGGGAGCACAGATACGCAGTATTTT. Protein sequence: CASRGTSGSTDTQYF.

The chain combines TRBV2 with TRBJ2-3; D remains ambiguous. V was trimmed by 10 bases and J by 0 bases, leaving 11 bases between them. CDR3 size: 13 residues. Germline V CDR1 and CDR2: SNHLY, FYNNEI. The CDR3 DNA follows: TGTGCCAACCTACAAAATAGCACAGATACGCAGTATTTT. Residues: CANLQNSTDTQYF.

This sequence joins TRBV30 and TRBJ1-5, with TRBD1 matching over 10 bases. The CDR3 contains 14 residues. In germline, CDR1 is GTSNPN, CDR2 SVGIG (reference sequence). Trimming removed 5 bases from V and 6 bases from J; junction bases left unmatched: 7. CDR3 amino acids: CAWGGQGFSQPQHF. CDR3 DNA: TGTGCCTGGGGGGGACAGGGGTTCAGTCAGCCCCAGCATTTT. The full variable domain, with the rest looked up from reference TRBV30 and TRBJ1-5, is SQTIHQWPATLVQPVGSPLSLECTVEGTSNPNLYWYRQAAGRGLQLLFYSVGIGQISSEVPQNLSASRPQDRQFILSSKKLLLSDSGFYLCAWGGQGFSQPQHFGDGTRLSIL.

The chain uses TRBV10-3 and TRBJ1-1; tentative D call: TRBD1 (6 bases). Germline CDR1 ENHRY, CDR2 SYGVKD. V lost 9 bases and J 3 bases, leaving 14 bases between the germline ends. The CDR3 has 13 amino acids. The CDR3: CAMRRNRDTEAFF. As DNA, the CDR3 is TGTGCCATGAGAAGAAACAGGGACACTGAAGCTTTCTTT.

The rearrangement links TRBV18 to TRBJ1-5; D is perhaps TRBD1 (6 bases). Trimming removed 0 bases from V and 0 bases from J, with 9 bases in between. CDR3 length: 16 residues. Germline-derived CDR1 and CDR2 are KGHSH and LQKENI. Written as DNA, the CDR3 is TGTGCCAGCTCACCACCGGGGGCAGGTAGCAATCAGCCCCAGCATTTT. Protein: CASSPPGAGSNQPQHF.

The V call is TRBV6-2 or TRBV6-3, the J call TRBJ1-5; D unresolved. The CDR3 totals 14 residues. Germline values: CDR1 MNHEY, CDR2 SVGEGT. The ends were cut back, 2 bases at V and 4 bases at J, with 9 bases in the middle. CDR3 region: CASSYPMPNQPQHF. Written as DNA, the CDR3 is TGTGCCAGCAGTTACCCGATGCCAAATCAGCCCCAGCATTTT.

This clonotype occurred once. The chain carries TRBV28 and TRBJ1-5; D is perhaps TRBD1 (6 bases). The CDR3 consists of 14 residues. Germline lookup yields CDR1 MDHEN and CDR2 SYDVKM. V was clipped by 7 bases and J by 3 bases, with 13 bases between them. The CDR3 loop is CASTGDRPNQPQHF. CDR3 DNA sequence: TGTGCCAGCACCGGTGACAGGCCCAATCAGCCCCAGCATTTT.

The chain carries TRBV6-1 and TRBJ1-5; 9 bases agree with TRBD1. Trimming at V came to 1 base and at J to 7 bases, leaving 5 bases not matched to a gene. There are 15 residues in the CDR3. Germline CDR1 and CDR2: MNHNS and SASEGT. CDR3 protein: CASSEVLTGGQPQHF. DNA for the CDR3: TGTGCCAGCAGTGAAGTCTTGACAGGGGGACAGCCCCAGCATTTT.

The chain has TRBV30 and TRBJ2-1; 14 bases agree with TRBD2. Germline CDR1 reads GTSNPN; CDR2 reads SVGIG (reference sequence). J lost 7 bases, V lost 8 bases, and 7 bases had no gene match. This CDR3 is 14 amino acids long. CDR3 amino acids: CARGLAGVWNEQFF. The DNA for the CDR3 is TGTGCCCGGGGACTAGCGGGAGTCTGGAATGAGCAGTTCTTC.

The V and J genes are TRBV20-1 and TRBJ1-2; the match to TRBD1 covers 8 bases. V lost 5 bases to trimming and J lost 7 bases; unmatched junction nucleotides: 9. CDR1 is DFQATT and CDR2 is SNEGSKA in the germline V gene (reference sequence). This CDR3 comprises 13 residues. The CDR3 nucleotides read TGCAGTGCTCCCGGTCAGGGGGCTGGTGGCTACACCTTC. Translating it yields CSAPGQGAGGYTF.

The chain links TRBV20-1 to TRBJ2-4, with TRBD1 as a possible D gene (5 bases). The CDR3 runs to 14 residues. V lost 0 bases, J lost 4 bases, and 10 bases lay in between. Germline CDR1 DFQATT, CDR2 SNEGSKA (reference sequence). CDR3: CSARDSRGKNIQYF. Here the CDR3 DNA reads TGCAGTGCTAGAGATAGTAGGGGAAAAAACATTCAGTACTTC.

The chain employs TRBV30 and TRBJ2-3, with unresolved D. Germline loops: CDR1 GTSNPN, CDR2 SVGIG (reference sequence). V was trimmed by 3 bases and J by 2 bases, leaving 15 bases between them. The CDR3 is 15 amino acids. CDR3 sequence reads: CAWRSGVGITDTQYF. CDR3 DNA: TGTGCCTGGAGAAGTGGCGTCGGAATCACAGATACGCAGTATTTT.

This chain connects TRBV28 to TRBJ2-7; D remains unclear. The V gene's germline CDR1 is MDHEN and CDR2 SYDVKM. The CDR3 sequence is 15 residues long. V lost 0 bases to trimming and J lost 0 bases, with 9 bases between them. Here the CDR3 DNA reads TGTGCCAGCAGTTTATGGGACGAGAGCTCCTACGAGCAGTACTTC. It yields the protein CASSLWDESSYEQYF.

J is TRBJ1-2 and V is TRBV24-1; D remains ambiguous. The CDR3 extends over 15 amino acids. Trimming shortened V by 4 bases and J by 2 bases, and 13 bases separated the two germline ends. Germline assignment: CDR1 KGHDR and CDR2 SFDVKD. CDR3 amino acids: CATSEPRSENYGYTF. The CDR3 DNA reads TGTGCCACCAGTGAACCCCGTTCCGAAAACTATGGCTACACCTTC.

This clonotype appeared a few times. The gene calls are TRBV19 and TRBJ2-7; D gene ambiguous. CDR3 length: 11 residues. Germline V gene sequence: CDR1 LNHDA, CDR2 SQIVND (reference sequence). The V gene lost 9 bases and the J gene lost 4 bases, with 10 bases spanning the gap. CDR3 bases: TGTGCCAGCCGCAACCAATACGAGCAGTACTTC. It is translated as CASRNQYEQYF. The full variable domain, rest sourced from reference TRBV19 and TRBJ2-7, is DGGITQSPKYLFRKEGQNVTLSCEQNLNHDAMYWYRQDPGQGLRLIYYSQIVNDFQKGDIAEGYSVSREKKESFPLTVTSAQKNPTAFYLCASRNQYEQYFGPGTRLTVT.

V is TRBV9 and J is TRBJ2-2; D is unclear. There are 15 residues in the CDR3. The V gene's germline CDR1 is SGDLS and CDR2 YYNGEE. The V end lost 4 bases, the J end lost 5 bases, and 15 bases lay between the germline ends. The CDR3 loop reads CASSPTRLRTGELFF. CDR3 DNA: TGTGCCAGCAGCCCGACAAGGTTGCGGACCGGGGAGCTGTTTTTT.

This rearrangement joins TRBV27 to TRBJ2-3, with D possibly being TRBD1 (5 bases). The CDR3 runs to 14 residues. In germline, CDR1 is MNHEY, CDR2 SMNVEV (reference sequence). Trimming pared 2 bases from V and 6 bases from J, leaving 12 bases between. The CDR3 coding sequence is TGTGCCAGCAGTTTAACCAGGGCCACCGATACGCAGTATTTT. Its protein product is CASSLTRATDTQYF.

The chain joins TRBV7-9 to TRBJ2-3; D uncertain. The CDR3 runs 12 residues. CDR1 SEHNR and CDR2 FQNEAQ come from the germline V gene (reference sequence). The ends were cut back, 3 bases at V and 6 bases at J, with 7 bases in the middle. CDR3 loop: CASSFPRDTQYF. DNA of the CDR3: TGTGCCAGCAGCTTCCCCCGGGATACGCAGTATTTT.

V is TRBV5-4 and J is TRBJ2-5, with D tentatively TRBD1 (6 bases). V shed 6 bases and J shed 2 bases, with 14 bases lying between them. CDR1 and CDR2 (germline): SGHNT, YYREEE (reference sequence). The CDR3 runs 14 residues. The CDR3 protein is CASTIARGQETQYF. The CDR3 DNA is TGTGCCAGCACCATCGCCAGGGGACAAGAGACCCAGTACTTC. Full variable domain (rest looked up from reference TRBV5-4 and TRBJ2-5): ETGVTQSPTHLIKTRGQQVTLRCSSQSGHNTVSWYQQALGQGPQFIFQYYREEENGRGNFPPRFSGLQFPNYSSELNVNALELDDSALYLCASTIARGQETQYFGPGTRLLVL.

This clonotype was seen a handful of times. The chain uses TRBV24-1 and TRBJ1-6, with TRBD1 identical over 9 bases. CDR1 and CDR2 from the germline V gene are KGHDR and SFDVKD. V gave up 4 bases and J gave up 7 bases; unmatched junction bases: 7. This CDR3 has 16 amino acids. The CDR3 bases are TGTGCCACCAGTGAGTCGGGACAGGGTGGCAATTCACCCCTCCACTTT. Translating it yields CATSESGQGGNSPLHF.

This clonotype was seen once. The chain uses TRBV6-1 and TRBJ1-6; 9 bases map to TRBD1. Germline assignment: CDR1 MNHNS and CDR2 SASEGT. V shed 7 bases and J 2 bases; nucleotides not matched to a gene: 3. The CDR3 has 15 residues. CDR3 loop: CASIGTGTYNSPLHF. CDR3 DNA: TGTGCCAGCATCGGGACAGGGACCTATAATTCACCCCTCCACTTT.

This chain connects TRBV7-8 to TRBJ2-1; D is unresolved. This CDR3 contains 15 residues. The ends were cut back, 3 bases at V and 0 bases at J, with 9 bases in the middle. CDR1 and CDR2 (germline): SGHVS, FQNEAQ. CDR3 in amino acids: CASSLRPSSYNEQFF. The CDR3 DNA reads TGTGCCAGCAGCTTGAGACCCAGCTCCTACAATGAGCAGTTCTTC.

This chain links TRBV7-8 with TRBJ2-5; no clear D. V was cut by 2 bases and J by 5 bases, with 21 bases left in between. This CDR3 is 17 amino acids long. CDR1 is SGHVS, CDR2 FQNEAQ, per germline. CDR3 bases: TGTGCCAGCAGCTTAACCTGGGGTATTGGGATACAGGAGACCCAGTACTTC. The encoded protein is CASSLTWGIGIQETQYF. Complete variable domain (other parts from reference TRBV7-8 and TRBJ2-5): GAGVSQSPRYKVAKRGQDVALRCDPISGHVSLFWYQQALGQGPEFLTYFQNEAQLDKSGLPSDRFFAERPEGSVSTLKIQRTQQEDSAVYLCASSLTWGIGIQETQYFGPGTRLLVL.

The chain couples TRBV19 to TRBJ1-5, with no clear D. Germline values: CDR1 LNHDA, CDR2 SQIVND (reference sequence). V was clipped by 0 bases and J by 7 bases, with 10 bases between them. CDR3 length: 14 residues. Here the CDR3 DNA reads TGTGCCAGTAGTATAGACGGGTTTAGGCAGCCCCAGCATTTT. It encodes CASSIDGFRQPQHF.

CDR3 in amino acids: CASSSASGNTDTQYF. The DNA of the CDR3 is TGTGCCAGCAGCTCCGCCTCGGGGAACACAGATACGCAGTATTTT. The V and J genes are TRBV7-2 and TRBJ2-3, with a possible D match to TRBD2 (5 bases). The CDR3 loop spans 15 amino acids. Germline V gene lookup returns CDR1 SGHTA and CDR2 FQGNSA. The V and J ends lost 4 bases and 2 bases respectively, with 13 bases between them.

Written as DNA, the CDR3 is TGTGCCAGCAGACCGGGACCGCGCTCTGGTGAGCAGTTCTTC. This sequence encodes CASRPGPRSGEQFF. The chain combines TRBV2 with TRBJ2-1; D is possibly TRBD1 or TRBD2 (5 bases each). CDR3 length: 14 amino acids. Germline CDR1 SNHLY, CDR2 FYNNEI. Trimming removed 6 bases at V and 9 bases at J, with 18 bases between.

The gene calls are TRBV5-1 and TRBJ2-2; 9 nucleotides match TRBD2. V shed 5 bases and J 3 bases; nucleotides not matched to a gene: 14. Germline CDR1 and CDR2: SGHRS and YFSETQ. CDR3 size: 18 residues. The DNA of the CDR3 is TGCGCCAGCAGGCCCGCCCAGCGGGGGGCCCCGGACACCGGGGAGCTGTTTTTT. Its protein is CASRPAQRGAPDTGELFF.

This clonotype was found a few times. This rearrangement joins TRBV10-3 to TRBJ1-2; perhaps TRBD1 as D (6 bases). V lost 3 bases and J 5 bases, leaving 10 bases between the germline ends. CDR3 size: 13 residues. Germline-derived CDR1 and CDR2 are ENHRY and SYGVKD. For the CDR3, the DNA is TGTGCCATCAGTGAAGACAGGAAATATGGCTACACCTTC. Residues: CAISEDRKYGYTF.